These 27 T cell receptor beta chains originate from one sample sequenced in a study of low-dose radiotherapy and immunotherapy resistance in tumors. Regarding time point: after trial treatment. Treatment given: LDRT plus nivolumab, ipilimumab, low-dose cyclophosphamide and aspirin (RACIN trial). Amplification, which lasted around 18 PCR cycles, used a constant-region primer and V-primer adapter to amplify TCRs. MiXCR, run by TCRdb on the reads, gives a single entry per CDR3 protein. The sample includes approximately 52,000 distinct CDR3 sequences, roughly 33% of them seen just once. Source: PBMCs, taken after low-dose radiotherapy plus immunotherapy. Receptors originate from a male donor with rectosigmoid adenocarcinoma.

This chain's CDR3 is CSAGASGYNEQFF. The DNA for the CDR3 is TGCAGTGCAGGGGCTAGCGGATACAATGAGCAGTTCTTC. This chain joins TRBV20-1 and TRBJ2-1; TRBD2 matches at 7 bases. The length of the CDR3 is 13 residues. Per the germline V gene, CDR1 is DFQATT and CDR2 is SNEGSKA (reference sequence). V lost 6 bases, J lost 4 bases, and 6 bases stayed unmatched.

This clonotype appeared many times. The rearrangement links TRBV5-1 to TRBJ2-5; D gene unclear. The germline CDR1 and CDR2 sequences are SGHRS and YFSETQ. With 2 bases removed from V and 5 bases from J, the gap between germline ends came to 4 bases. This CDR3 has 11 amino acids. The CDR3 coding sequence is TGCGCCAGCAGCTTCAGGGAGACCCAGTACTTC. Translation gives CASSFRETQYF.

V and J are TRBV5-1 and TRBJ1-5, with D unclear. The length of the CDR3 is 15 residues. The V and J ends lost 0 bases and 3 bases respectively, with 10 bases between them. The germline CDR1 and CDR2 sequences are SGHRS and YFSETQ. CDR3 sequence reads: CASSLDGQNNQPQHF. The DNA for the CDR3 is TGCGCCAGCAGCTTGGATGGGCAGAACAATCAGCCCCAGCATTTT. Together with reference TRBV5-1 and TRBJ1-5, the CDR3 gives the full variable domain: KAGVTQTPRYLIKTRGQQVTLSCSPISGHRSVSWYQQTPGQGLQFLFEYFSETQRNKGNFPGRFSGRQFSNSRSEMNVSTLELGDSALYLCASSLDGQNNQPQHFGDGTRLSIL.

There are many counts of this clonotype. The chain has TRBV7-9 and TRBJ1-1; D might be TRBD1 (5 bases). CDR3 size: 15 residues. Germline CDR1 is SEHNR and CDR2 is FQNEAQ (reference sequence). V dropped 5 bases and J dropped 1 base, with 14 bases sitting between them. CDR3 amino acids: CASSARDGSNTEAFF. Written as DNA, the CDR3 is TGTGCCAGCAGCGCACGGGACGGGTCGAACACTGAAGCTTTCTTT.

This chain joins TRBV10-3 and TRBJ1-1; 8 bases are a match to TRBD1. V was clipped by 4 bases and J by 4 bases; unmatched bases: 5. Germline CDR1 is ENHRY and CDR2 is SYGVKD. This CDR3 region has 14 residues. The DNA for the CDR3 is TGTGCCATCAGTGTGACAGGGGTAGTCACTGAAGCTTTCTTT. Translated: CAISVTGVVTEAFF.

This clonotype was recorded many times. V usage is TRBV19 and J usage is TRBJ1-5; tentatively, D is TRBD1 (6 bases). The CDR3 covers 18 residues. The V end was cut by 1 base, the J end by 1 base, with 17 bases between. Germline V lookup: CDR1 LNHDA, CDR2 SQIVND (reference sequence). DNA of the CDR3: TGTGCCAGTAGTATAGGAAGGGGGAGCGTTCCCAGCAATCAGCCCCAGCATTTT. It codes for CASSIGRGSVPSNQPQHF.

CDR3 in amino acids: CASSSGTSGGYNEQFF. The CDR3 coding sequence is TGTGCCAGCAGCTCCGGGACTAGCGGGGGTTACAATGAGCAGTTCTTC. The chain combines TRBV6-5 with TRBJ2-1; TRBD2 aligns across 14 bases. CDR1 is MNHEY, CDR2 SVGAGI, per germline. The V segment lost 6 bases and the J segment 4 bases; nucleotides outside the gene matches: 5. The CDR3 covers 16 residues.

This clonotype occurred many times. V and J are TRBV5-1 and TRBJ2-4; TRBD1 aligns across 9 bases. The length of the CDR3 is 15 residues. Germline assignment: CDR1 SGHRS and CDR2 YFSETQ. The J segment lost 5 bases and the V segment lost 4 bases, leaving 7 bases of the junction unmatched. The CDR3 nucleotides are TGCGCCAGCAGCCCGACAGGGGGAATCGAAAACATTCAGTACTTC. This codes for CASSPTGGIENIQYF. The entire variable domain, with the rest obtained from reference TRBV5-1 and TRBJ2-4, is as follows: KAGVTQTPRYLIKTRGQQVTLSCSPISGHRSVSWYQQTPGQGLQFLFEYFSETQRNKGNFPGRFSGRQFSNSRSEMNVSTLELGDSALYLCASSPTGGIENIQYFGAGTRLSVL.

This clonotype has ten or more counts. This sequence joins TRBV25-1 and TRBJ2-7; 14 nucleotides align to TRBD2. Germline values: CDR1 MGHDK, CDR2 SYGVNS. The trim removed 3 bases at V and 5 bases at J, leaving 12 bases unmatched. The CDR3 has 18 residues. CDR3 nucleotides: TGTGCCAGCAGTGAGGCTCCGGGACTAGCGGGAGATTTTAACGAGCAGTACTTC. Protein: CASSEAPGLAGDFNEQYF.

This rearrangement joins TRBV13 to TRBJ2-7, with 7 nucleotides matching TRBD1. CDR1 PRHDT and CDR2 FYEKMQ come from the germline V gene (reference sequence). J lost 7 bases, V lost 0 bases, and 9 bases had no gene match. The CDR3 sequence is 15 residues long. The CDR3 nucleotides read TGTGCCAGCAGCTTAGGGACAGGGAACTACAATGAGCAGTACTTC. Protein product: CASSLGTGNYNEQYF.

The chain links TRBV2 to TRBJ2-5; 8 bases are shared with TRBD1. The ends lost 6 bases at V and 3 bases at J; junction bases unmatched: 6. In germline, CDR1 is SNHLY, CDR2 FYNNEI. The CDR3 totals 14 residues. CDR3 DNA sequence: TGTGCCAGCAGCGGACAGGGTAGCAAAGAGACCCAGTACTTC. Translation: CASSGQGSKETQYF.

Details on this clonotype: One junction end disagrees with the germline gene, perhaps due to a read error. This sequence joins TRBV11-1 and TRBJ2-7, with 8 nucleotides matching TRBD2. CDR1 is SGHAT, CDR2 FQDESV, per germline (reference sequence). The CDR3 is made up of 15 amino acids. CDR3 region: CASSSGGLAGYEQYF. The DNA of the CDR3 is TGCGCCAGCAGCTCCGGAGGCCTAGCGGGTTACGAGCAGTACTTC.

CDR3 sequence reads: CASSGSGGGYNEQFF. CDR3 sequence (DNA): TGTGCCAGCAGTGGAAGCGGAGGCGGGTACAATGAGCAGTTCTTC. The genes are TRBV6-1 and TRBJ2-1, with D perhaps TRBD2 (5 bases). The CDR3 is 15 residues long. Germline V gene lookup returns CDR1 MNHNS and CDR2 SASEGT. Between the trimmed V and J ends, which lost 4 bases and 4 bases, there was a span of 14 bases.

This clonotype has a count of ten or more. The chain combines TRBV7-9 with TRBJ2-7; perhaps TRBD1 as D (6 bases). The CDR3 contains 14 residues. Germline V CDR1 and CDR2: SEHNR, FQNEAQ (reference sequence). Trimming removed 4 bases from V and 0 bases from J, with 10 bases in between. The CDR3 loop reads CASSSQTGSYEQYF. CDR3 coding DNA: TGTGCCAGCAGCTCACAGACAGGCTCCTACGAGCAGTACTTC.

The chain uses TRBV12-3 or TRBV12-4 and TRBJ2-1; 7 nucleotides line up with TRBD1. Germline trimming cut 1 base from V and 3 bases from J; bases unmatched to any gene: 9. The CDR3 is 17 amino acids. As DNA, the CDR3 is TGTGCCAGCAGTTTAGTTGACATAACAGGGGTCTACAATGAGCAGTTCTTC. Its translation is CASSLVDITGVYNEQFF.

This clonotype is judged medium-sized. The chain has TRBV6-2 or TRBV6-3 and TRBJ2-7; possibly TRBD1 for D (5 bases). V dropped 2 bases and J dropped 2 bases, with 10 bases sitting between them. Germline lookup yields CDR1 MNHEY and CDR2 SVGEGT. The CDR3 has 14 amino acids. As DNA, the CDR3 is TGTGCCAGCAGTTACGTCCAGGGCCCCTACGAGCAGTACTTC. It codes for CASSYVQGPYEQYF.

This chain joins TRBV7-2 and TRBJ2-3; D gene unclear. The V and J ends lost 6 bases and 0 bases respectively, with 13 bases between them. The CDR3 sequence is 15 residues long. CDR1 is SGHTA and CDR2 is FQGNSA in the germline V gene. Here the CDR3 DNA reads TGTGCCAGCAGTCAGCAGGCACCTAGCACAGATACGCAGTATTTT. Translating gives CASSQQAPSTDTQYF.

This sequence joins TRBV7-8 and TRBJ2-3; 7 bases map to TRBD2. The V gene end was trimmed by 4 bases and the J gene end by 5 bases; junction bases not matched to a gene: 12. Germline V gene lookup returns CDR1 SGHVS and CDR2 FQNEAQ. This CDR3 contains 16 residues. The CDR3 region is CASSYRDYGSGDTQYF. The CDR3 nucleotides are TGTGCCAGCAGCTACCGGGACTATGGGTCCGGAGATACGCAGTATTTT.

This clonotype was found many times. The CDR3 DNA reads TGCGCCAGCAGCCAACAGACAGGGGGAACAGATACGCAGTATTTT. This encodes CASSQQTGGTDTQYF. This chain joins TRBV4-3 and TRBJ2-3, with 9 bases identical to TRBD1. V shed 2 bases and J 3 bases; nucleotides not matched to a gene: 3. CDR1 is LGHNA and CDR2 is YSLEER in the germline V gene. The CDR3 runs to 15 residues.

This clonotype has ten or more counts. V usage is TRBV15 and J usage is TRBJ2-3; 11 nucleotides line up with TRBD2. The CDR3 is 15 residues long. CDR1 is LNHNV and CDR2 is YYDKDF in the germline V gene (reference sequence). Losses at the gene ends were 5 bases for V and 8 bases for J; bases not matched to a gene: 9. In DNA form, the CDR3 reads TGTGCCACCAGCCCGTTGGGACTAGCGGCGGGTACGCAGTATTTT. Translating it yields CATSPLGLAAGTQYF.

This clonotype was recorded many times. The CDR3 loop reads CASSQHKGLASPQETQYF. The CDR3 DNA reads TGTGCCAGCAGCCAACACAAGGGGTTGGCCTCCCCTCAAGAGACCCAGTACTTC. This chain links TRBV14 with TRBJ2-5; D perhaps matches TRBD1 (5 bases). The CDR3 is 18 amino acids. Per the germline V gene, CDR1 is SGHDN and CDR2 is FVKESK. Trimming shortened V by 2 bases and J by 2 bases, and 21 bases separated the two germline ends.

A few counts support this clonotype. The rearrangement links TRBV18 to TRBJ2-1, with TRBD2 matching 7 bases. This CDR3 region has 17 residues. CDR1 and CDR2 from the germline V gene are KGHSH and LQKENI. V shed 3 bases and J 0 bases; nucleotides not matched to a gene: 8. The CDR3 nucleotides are TGTGCCAGCTCACCCATATTTGGGACTACCTCCTACAATGAGCAGTTCTTC. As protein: CASSPIFGTTSYNEQFF. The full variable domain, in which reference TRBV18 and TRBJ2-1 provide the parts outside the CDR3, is NAGVMQNPRHLVRRRGQEARLRCSPMKGHSHVYWYRQLPEEGLKFMVYLQKENIIDESGMPKERFSAEFPKEGPSILRIQQVVRGDSAAYFCASSPIFGTTSYNEQFFGPGTRLTVL.

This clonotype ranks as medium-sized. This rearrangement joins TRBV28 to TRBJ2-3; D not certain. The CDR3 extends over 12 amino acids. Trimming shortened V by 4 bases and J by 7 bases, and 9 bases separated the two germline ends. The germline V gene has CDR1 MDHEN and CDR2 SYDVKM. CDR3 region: CASSSGPNTQYF. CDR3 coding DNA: TGTGCCAGCAGTTCTGGCCCAAATACGCAGTATTTT.

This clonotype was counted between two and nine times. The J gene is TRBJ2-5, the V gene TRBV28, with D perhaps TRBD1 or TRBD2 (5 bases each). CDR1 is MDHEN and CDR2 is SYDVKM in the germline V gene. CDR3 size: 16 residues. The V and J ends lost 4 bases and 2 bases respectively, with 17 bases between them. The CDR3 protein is CASSSLRGALQETQYF. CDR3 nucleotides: TGTGCCAGCAGTTCCCTTCGAGGGGCCTTACAAGAGACCCAGTACTTC. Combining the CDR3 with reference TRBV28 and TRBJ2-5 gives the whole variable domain DVKVTQSSRYLVKRTGEKVFLECVQDMDHENMFWYRQDPGLGLRLIYFSYDVKMKEKGDIPEGYSVSREKKERFSLILESASTNQTSMYLCASSSLRGALQETQYFGPGTRLLVL.

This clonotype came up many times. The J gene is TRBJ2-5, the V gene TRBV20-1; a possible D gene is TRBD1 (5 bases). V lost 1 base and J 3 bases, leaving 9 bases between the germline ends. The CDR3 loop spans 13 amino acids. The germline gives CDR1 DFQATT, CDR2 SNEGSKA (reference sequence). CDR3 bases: TGCAGTGCTAGAGTTGGCAGGGAAGAGACCCAGTACTTC. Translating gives CSARVGREETQYF.

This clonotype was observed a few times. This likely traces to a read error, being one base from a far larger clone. The CDR3 loop is CSVEEEGDEQYF. CDR3 sequence (DNA): TGCAGCGTTGAAGAGGAGGGGGATGAGCAGTACTTC. This chain links TRBV29-1 with TRBJ2-7; D is perhaps TRBD1 or TRBD2 (6 bases each). Germline values: CDR1 SQVTM, CDR2 ANQGSEA. This CDR3 has 12 amino acids. Trimming removed 0 bases at V and 7 bases at J, with 10 bases between.

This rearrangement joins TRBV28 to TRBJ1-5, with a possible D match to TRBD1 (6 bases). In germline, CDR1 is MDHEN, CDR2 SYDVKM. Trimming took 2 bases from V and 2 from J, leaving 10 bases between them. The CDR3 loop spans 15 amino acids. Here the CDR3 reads CASSLGGQRNQPQHF. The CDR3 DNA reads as TGTGCCAGCAGTTTAGGTGGACAGCGCAATCAGCCCCAGCATTTT.